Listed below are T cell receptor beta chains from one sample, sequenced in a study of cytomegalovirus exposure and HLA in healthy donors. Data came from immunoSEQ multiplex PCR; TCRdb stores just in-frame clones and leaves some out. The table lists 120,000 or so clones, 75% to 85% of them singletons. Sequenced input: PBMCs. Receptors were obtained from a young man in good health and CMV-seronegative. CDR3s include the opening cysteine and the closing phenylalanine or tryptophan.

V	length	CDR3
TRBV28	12	CASSLSKSEQYF
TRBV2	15	CASRRGWSGANVLTF
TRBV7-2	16	CASSFRGTGATDTQYF
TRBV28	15	CASRSSGSSFYGYTF
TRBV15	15	CATSRDYQGVYEQYF
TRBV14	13	CASSYSGANVLTF
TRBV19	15	CASSGRTRGSETQYF
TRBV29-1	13	CSVGQGPATEAFF
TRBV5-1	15	CASSLTPGGLYGYTF
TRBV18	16	CASSRERELSYNEQFF
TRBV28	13	CASTLAPRQGAFF
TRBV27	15	CASSSGRLADYEQYF
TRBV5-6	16	CASSLGQGTSNQPQNF
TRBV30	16	CAWSRGLAGAGNEQFF
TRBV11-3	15	CASSRPTSGTDTQYF
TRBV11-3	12	CASSSQGTEQFF
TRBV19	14	CASSPSGRAYEQFF
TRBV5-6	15	CASRGDRRGTGELFF
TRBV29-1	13	CSVDDIVDTEAFF
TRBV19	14	CASSTGGHPGPQHF